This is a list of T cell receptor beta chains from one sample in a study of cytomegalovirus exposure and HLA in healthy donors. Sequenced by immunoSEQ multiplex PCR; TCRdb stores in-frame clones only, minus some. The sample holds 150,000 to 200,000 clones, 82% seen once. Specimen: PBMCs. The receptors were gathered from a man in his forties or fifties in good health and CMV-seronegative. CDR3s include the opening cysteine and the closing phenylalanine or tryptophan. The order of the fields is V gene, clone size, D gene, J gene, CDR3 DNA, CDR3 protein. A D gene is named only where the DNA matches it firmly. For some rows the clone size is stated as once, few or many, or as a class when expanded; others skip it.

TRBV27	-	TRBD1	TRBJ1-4	TGTGCCAGCAGAGACAGGGGGCTGGCTAATGAAAAACTGTTTTTT	CASRDRGLANEKLFF
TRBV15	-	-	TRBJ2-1	TGTGCCACCAGCAGAGAGAGCAATGAGCAGTTCTTC	CATSRESNEQFF
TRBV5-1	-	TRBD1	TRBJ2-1	TGCGCCAGCTTCTCGGACAGGGATGGTAATGAGCAGTTCTTC	CASFSDRDGNEQFF
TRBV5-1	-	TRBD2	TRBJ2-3	TGCGCCAGCATAGGTCTAGCGGGGGATCCCACAGATACGCAGTATTTT	CASIGLAGDPTDTQYF
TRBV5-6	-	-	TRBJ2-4	TGTGCCAGCAGCTTGGTCGCCAGGTTAAACATTCAGTACTTC	CASSLVARLNIQYF
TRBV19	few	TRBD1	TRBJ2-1	TGTGCCAGTAGTATAGCTGACAGGGGGTTCAACGAGCAGTTCTTC	CASSIADRGFNEQFF
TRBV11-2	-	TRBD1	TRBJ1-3	TGTGCCAGCAGCCCACAAACCAGGGGGGCTGGAAACACCATATATTTT	CASSPQTRGAGNTIYF
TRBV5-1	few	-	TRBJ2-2	TGCGCCAGCAGTGACATATATCCGAACACCGGGGAGCTGTTTTTT	CASSDIYPNTGELFF
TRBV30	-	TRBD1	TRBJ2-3	TGTGCCTGGAGTCCGGCCTCAGGGGGCCGAACAGATACGCAGTATTTT	CAWSPASGGRTDTQYF
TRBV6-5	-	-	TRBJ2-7	TGTGCCAGCAGTTACTCCCCCAGTGACACCTACGAGCAGTACTTC	CASSYSPSDTYEQYF
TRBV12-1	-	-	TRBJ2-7	TGTGCCAGCAGCCGACTAGCGGGGGACTCCTACGAGCAGTACTTC	CASSRLAGDSYEQYF
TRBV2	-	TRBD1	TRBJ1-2	TGTGCCAGCAGTGCACAGGGGGTAGGGTATGGCTACACCTTC	CASSAQGVGYGYTF
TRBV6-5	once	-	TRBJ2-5	TGTGCCAGCAGTTCAACGGGGATCCCAGGTTCGCAGGCCCAGTACTTC	CASSSTGIPGSQAQYF
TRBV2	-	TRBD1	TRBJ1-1	TGTGCCAGCAGTGTTTACAGGGGAGGAGAAGCTTTCTTT	CASSVYRGGEAFF
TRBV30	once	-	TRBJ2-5	TGTGCCTGGAGCGGAGAGACCCAGTACTTC	CAWSGETQYF
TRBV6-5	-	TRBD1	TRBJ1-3	TGTGCCAGCAGTTACAAGGACAGGGCTGGAAACACCATATATTTT	CASSYKDRAGNTIYF
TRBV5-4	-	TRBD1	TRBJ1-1	TGTGCCAGCACCCGGGACAGGGTCACTGAAGCTTTCTTT	CASTRDRVTEAFF
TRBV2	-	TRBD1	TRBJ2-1	TGTGCCAGCAGTTTAATTGGGACAGCCAATGAGCAGTTCTTC	CASSLIGTANEQFF
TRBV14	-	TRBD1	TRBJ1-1	TGTGCCAGCAGTCTGACAGGGATTGAAGCTTTCTTT	CASSLTGIEAFF
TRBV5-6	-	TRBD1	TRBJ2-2	TGTGCCAGCAGCCGGGTGGGACAGGACAACACCGGGGAGCTGTTTTTT	CASSRVGQDNTGELFF
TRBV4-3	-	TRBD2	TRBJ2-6	TGCGCCAGCAGCCAAGATTACCTAGCGGGAGGGGGCGGGGCCAACGTCCTGACTTTC	CASSQDYLAGGGGANVLTF
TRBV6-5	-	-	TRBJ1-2	TGTGCCAGCAGCCCCGCGACTTGGCGGGGCTACACCTTT	CASSPATWRGYTF
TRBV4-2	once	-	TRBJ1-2	TGTGCCAGCAGCCAAGCGAAGGGAGGAGCGGATGGCTACACCTTC	CASSQAKGGADGYTF
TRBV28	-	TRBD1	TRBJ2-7	TGTGCCACCGACTCCGGGACAGGGGAGTACTACGAGCAGTACTTC	CATDSGTGEYYEQYF
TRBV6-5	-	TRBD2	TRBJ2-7	TGTGCCAGCAGTTACGGACTAGCGGGGGCGACCTACGAGCAGTACTTC	CASSYGLAGATYEQYF
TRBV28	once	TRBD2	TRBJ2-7	TGTGCCAGCAGTTTATACCCGACGACTAGCGGGAGGGAACGGTACGAGCAGTACTTC	CASSLYPTTSGRERYEQYF
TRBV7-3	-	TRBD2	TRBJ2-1	TGTGCCAGCAGCCCCCGGACTAGCGCTTACAATGAGCAGTTCTTC	CASSPRTSAYNEQFF
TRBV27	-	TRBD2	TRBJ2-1	TGTGCCAGCAGTTTTAGCGGGGCCTACAATGAGCAGTTCTTC	CASSFSGAYNEQFF
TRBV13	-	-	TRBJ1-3	TGTGCCAGCAGCTTAGGCGGAAACAGGGTGGGAGACACCATATATTTT	CASSLGGNRVGDTIYF
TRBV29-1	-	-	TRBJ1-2	TGCAGCGTTGGTGCGGGGGGGGCTGGCTACACCTTC	CSVGAGGAGYTF
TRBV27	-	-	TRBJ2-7	TGTGCCAGCAGTTTCCGCGCAGGGTGGGAGCAGTACTTC	CASSFRAGWEQYF
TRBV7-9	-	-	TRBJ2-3	TGTGCCAGCCACCGGGGAAGGCTGGCGGATACGCAGTATTTT	CASHRGRLADTQYF
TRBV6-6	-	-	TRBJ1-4	TGTGCCAGCAGTTACGGCCAGGGGAAAGGCGAAAAACTGTTTTTT	CASSYGQGKGEKLFF
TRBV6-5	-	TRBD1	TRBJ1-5	TGTGCCAGCAGGCCCGGACAGGGGCATCAGCCCCAGCATTTT	CASRPGQGHQPQHF
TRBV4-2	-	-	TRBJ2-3	TGTGCCAGCAGCCAAGATGGGGGGGGCCGGGCAGATACGCAGTATTTT	CASSQDGGGRADTQYF
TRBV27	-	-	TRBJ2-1	TGTGCCAGCCGGGCCAGGCCCCAGGGCGGCAATGAGCAGTTCTTC	CASRARPQGGNEQFF
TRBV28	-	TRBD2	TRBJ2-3	TGTGCCAGCAGTCCCCGGGACTACGCAGATACGCAGTATTTT	CASSPRDYADTQYF
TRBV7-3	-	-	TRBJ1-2	TGTGCCAGCAGCCCTTCAGGGGACCATGGCTACACCTTC	CASSPSGDHGYTF